These 10 T cell receptor beta chains were all obtained from the same sample, sequenced in a study of read filtering for tumor transcriptome and immune sequencing. From approximately 400 ng of RNA, a library with molecular barcoded alpha/delta and beta/gamma adaptors was made. Via MiXCR, TCRdb re-called the reads, giving one row per CDR3 protein. This table has around 530 distinct CDR3 sequences, 82% appearing once. The sample consisted of a population of CD138-negative cells sorted from bone marrow. Receptor source: a donor aged 40 or older with multiple myeloma. This table probably holds off-target reads from a library built for another chain.

The CDR3 DNA follows: TGTGCCTCCCCGCGGGAGACAGGAGATACGCAGTATTTT. Translated, it gives CASPRETGDTQYF. This chain joins TRBV7-9 and TRBJ2-3; weak D call: TRBD2 (7 bases). Per germline, CDR1 SEHNR and CDR2 FQNEAQ (reference sequence). The CDR3 has 13 residues. V was pared by 11 bases and J by 5 bases, with 17 bases between.

The CDR3 sequence: CSATKRDNIIDTQYF. CDR3 DNA: TGCAGTGCTACCAAGCGGGATAACATAATAGATACGCAGTATTTT. V and J are TRBV20-1 and TRBJ2-3, with 7 bases fitting TRBD2. The CDR3 runs 15 residues. With V trimmed by 4 bases and J by 5 bases, 12 bases remained unmatched. Germline V gives CDR1 DFQATT, CDR2 SNEGSKA (reference sequence).

The V gene is TRBV12-3 or TRBV12-4, the J gene TRBJ2-2; tentative D call: TRBD2 (5 bases). V dropped 5 bases and J dropped 2 bases, with 12 bases sitting between them. The CDR3 extends over 15 amino acids. The CDR3: CASSPQRINTGELFF. The CDR3 coding sequence is TGTGCCAGCAGTCCGCAGCGGATTAACACCGGGGAGCTGTTTTTT.

J is TRBJ2-1 and V is TRBV7-9, with D possibly being TRBD1 (6 bases). V was trimmed by 11 bases and J by 10 bases, leaving 15 bases between them. There are 11 residues in the CDR3. Germline CDR1 and CDR2: SEHNR and FQNEAQ (reference sequence). The CDR3, as DNA: TGTGCCTCAACAGGGTTAGAGGAGCAGTTCTTC. This translates into CASTGLEEQFF.

The chain employs TRBV20-1 and TRBJ2-3, with no clear D. V was cut by 0 bases and J by 8 bases, with 15 bases left in between. The CDR3 covers 14 residues. The V gene's germline CDR1 is DFQATT and CDR2 SNEGSKA (reference sequence). CDR3 sequence: CSARDNLRQATQYF. Here the CDR3 DNA reads TGCAGTGCTAGAGATAACCTCCGTCAGGCTACGCAGTATTTT.

The genes are TRBV4-2 and TRBJ2-3; D gene unclear. In germline, CDR1 is LGHNA, CDR2 YNFKEQ. Between the trimmed V and J ends, which lost 5 bases and 6 bases, there was a span of 9 bases. This CDR3 is built from 12 residues. The CDR3 protein is CASSGPGDTQYF. The DNA for the CDR3 is TGTGCCAGCAGCGGGCCTGGGGATACGCAGTATTTT.

This sequence joins TRBV28 and TRBJ2-1, with 9 bases fitting TRBD2. The CDR3 is made up of 15 amino acids. Unmatched junction bases numbered 10, after V lost 6 bases and J lost 7 bases. Per the germline V gene, CDR1 is MDHEN and CDR2 is SYDVKM. The chain's CDR3 is CASSPREREVNEQFF. The CDR3 nucleotides are TGTGCCAGCAGCCCCCGGGAGCGGGAGGTAAATGAGCAGTTCTTC.

This clonotype is a singleton in its sample. V gene TRBV13 combines with J gene TRBJ2-1, with TRBD1 identical over 10 bases. The CDR3 consists of 16 residues. Germline V lookup: CDR1 PRHDT, CDR2 FYEKMQ (reference sequence). V shed 5 bases and J 9 bases; nucleotides not matched to a gene: 13. CDR3 sequence reads: CASSPRPPGQGSEQFF. DNA of the CDR3: TGTGCCAGCAGCCCGAGGCCTCCGGGACAGGGGAGTGAGCAGTTCTTC.

CDR3 residues: CASSTRTVNTEAFF. The CDR3 DNA reads as TGCGCCAGCAGCACCCGGACGGTGAACACTGAAGCTTTCTTT. The chain carries TRBV5-1 and TRBJ1-1, with D unclear. This CDR3 contains 14 residues. CDR1 is SGHRS, CDR2 YFSETQ, per germline. The V and J ends lost 4 bases and 0 bases respectively, with 10 bases between them.

The V gene is TRBV11-2, the J gene TRBJ2-1, with D unclear. Trimming took 1 base from V and 4 from J, leaving 8 bases between them. This CDR3 has 14 residues. The germline gives CDR1 SGHAT, CDR2 FQNNGV. The CDR3 is CASSLAGRYNEQFF. DNA for the CDR3: TGTGCCAGCAGCTTAGCGGGTCGGTACAATGAGCAGTTCTTC.